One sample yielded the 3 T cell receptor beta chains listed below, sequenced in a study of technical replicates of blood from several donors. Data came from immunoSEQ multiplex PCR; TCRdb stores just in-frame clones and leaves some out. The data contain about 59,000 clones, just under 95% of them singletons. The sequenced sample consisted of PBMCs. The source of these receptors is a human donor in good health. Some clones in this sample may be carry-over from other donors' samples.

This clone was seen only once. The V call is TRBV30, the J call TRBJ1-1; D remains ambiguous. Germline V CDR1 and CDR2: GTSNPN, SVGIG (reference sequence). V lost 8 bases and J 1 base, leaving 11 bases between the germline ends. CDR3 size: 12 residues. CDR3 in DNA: TGTGCCCTCCAACATGCGAACACTGAAGCTTTCTTT. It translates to CALQHANTEAFF.

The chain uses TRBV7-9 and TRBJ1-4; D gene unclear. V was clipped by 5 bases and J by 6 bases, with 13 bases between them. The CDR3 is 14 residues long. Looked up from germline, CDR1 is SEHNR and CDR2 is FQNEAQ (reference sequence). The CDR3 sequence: CASSPGREYEKLFF. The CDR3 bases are TGTGCCAGCAGCCCGGGGAGGGAATATGAAAAACTGTTTTTT. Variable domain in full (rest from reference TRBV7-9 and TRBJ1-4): DTGVSQNPRHKITKRGQNVTFRCDPISEHNRLYWYRQTLGQGPEFLTYFQNEAQLEKSRLLSDRFSAERPKGSFSTLEIQRTEQGDSAMYLCASSPGREYEKLFFGSGTQLSVL.

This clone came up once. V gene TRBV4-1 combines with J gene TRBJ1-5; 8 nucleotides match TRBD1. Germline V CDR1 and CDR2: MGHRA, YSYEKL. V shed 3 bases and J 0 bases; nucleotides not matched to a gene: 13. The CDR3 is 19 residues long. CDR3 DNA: TGCGCCAGCAGCCACTCATTCGGGCAGGGGGCCCGTAGCAATCAGCCCCAGCATTTT. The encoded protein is CASSHSFGQGARSNQPQHF.